The T cell receptor (beta chain) under discussion was sequenced for a study of blood T cell repertoires in COVID-19. Whole-study context: T cells, B-cell-depleted T cells, or PBMCs supplied cDNA or gDNA.

This CDR3 is 15 amino acids long. Germline values: CDR1 SEHNR, CDR2 FQNEAQ (reference sequence). The junction had 8 bases not matched to a gene; V was cut back by 3 bases and J by 6 bases. Here immunoSEQ multiplex PCR was the method, and the copy in TCRdb shows in-frame clones only, minus some. The sample contains approximately 280,000 clones, 75% to 90% of which appear only once. The sequence came from a woman aged 55-69 years with acute or convalescent COVID-19. The specimen was peripheral blood. V is TRBV7-9 and J is TRBJ2-3, with TRBD1 matching over 8 bases. This CDR3 reads CASSLSAGGRDTQYF. The CDR3 DNA follows: TGTGCCAGCAGCTTGTCAGCAGGGGGCAGGGATACGCAGTATTTT. Full variable domain (missing parts from reference TRBV7-9 and TRBJ2-3): DTGVSQNPRHKITKRGQNVTFRCDPISEHNRLYWYRQTLGQGPEFLTYFQNEAQLEKSRLLSDRFSAERPKGSFSTLEIQRTEQGDSAMYLCASSLSAGGRDTQYFGPGTRLTVL.